These T cell receptor beta chains were read from a single sample in a study of T cell clones after liver transplantation. Sequencing was performed with immunoSEQ multiplex PCR; in TCRdb, only in-frame clones are kept and a portion is missing. The sample yields some 80,000 clones, 80% to 85% seen once. This specimen was CD4+ T cells from blood, taken roughly 3.5 years after liver transplant. All receptors come from a human patient who received a liver transplant. Part of the T cell pool may stem from the graft donor. Each CDR3 is given with its conserved first and last residue. The D gene is left open where the match is weak. Clone size is stated in some rows and not others, as once, few, many or a class when expanded.

clone_size: NA
d_call: NA
j_call: TRBJ2-7
v_call: TRBV7-9
cdr3_aa: CASSVRDRPPDEQYF
cdr3_nt: TGTGCCAGCAGCGTCCGGGATAGGCCCCCCGATGAGCAGTACTTC

clone_size: NA
d_call: TRBD1
j_call: TRBJ1-2
v_call: TRBV5-1
cdr3_aa: CASSLTGQPTYGYTF
cdr3_nt: TGCGCCAGCAGCTTGACGGGACAGCCTACGTATGGCTACACCTTC

clone_size: NA
d_call: TRBD1
j_call: TRBJ1-4
v_call: TRBV28
cdr3_aa: CASSVRGTGKEKLFF
cdr3_nt: TGTGCCAGCAGTGTTAGGGGGACAGGGAAGGAAAAACTGTTTTTT

clone_size: NA
d_call: TRBD1
j_call: TRBJ1-4
v_call: TRBV15
cdr3_aa: CATSRDRTGIVEKLFF
cdr3_nt: TGTGCCACCAGCAGAGATAGGACAGGGATAGTTGAAAAACTGTTTTTT

clone_size: once
d_call: NA
j_call: TRBJ2-5
v_call: TRBV27
cdr3_aa: CASGNRERETQYF
cdr3_nt: TGTGCCAGCGGCAACAGGGAGAGGGAGACCCAGTACTTC

clone_size: NA
d_call: NA
j_call: TRBJ1-1
v_call: TRBV28
cdr3_aa: CASSLIGTEAFF
cdr3_nt: TGTGCCAGCAGTCTGATTGGCACTGAAGCTTTCTTT

clone_size: NA
d_call: NA
j_call: TRBJ2-5
v_call: TRBV28
cdr3_aa: CASSRTGRRETQYF
cdr3_nt: TGTGCCAGCAGCCGAACAGGGAGGCGAGAGACCCAGTACTTC

clone_size: NA
d_call: NA
j_call: TRBJ2-1
v_call: TRBV7-9
cdr3_aa: CASSLFPNNEQFF
cdr3_nt: TGTGCCAGCAGCTTATTCCCGAACAATGAGCAGTTCTTC

clone_size: NA
d_call: NA
j_call: TRBJ1-5
v_call: TRBV5-4
cdr3_aa: CASSLGGSDQPQHF
cdr3_nt: TGTGCCAGCAGCTTGGGAGGTTCGGACCAGCCCCAGCATTTT

clone_size: few
d_call: NA
j_call: TRBJ2-1
v_call: TRBV6-5
cdr3_aa: CASSYPSRADPREQFF
cdr3_nt: TGTGCCAGCAGTTACCCCTCGCGGGCGGACCCACGCGAGCAGTTCTTC

clone_size: NA
d_call: TRBD2
j_call: TRBJ2-5
v_call: TRBV28
cdr3_aa: CASSFTGGDSQETQYF
cdr3_nt: TGTGCCAGCAGTTTCACGGGAGGGGATAGCCAAGAGACCCAGTACTTC

clone_size: NA
d_call: NA
j_call: TRBJ1-4
v_call: TRBV6-5
cdr3_aa: CASSPGQANEKLFF
cdr3_nt: TGTGCCAGCAGCCCGGGACAAGCTAATGAAAAACTGTTTTTT

clone_size: NA
d_call: NA
j_call: TRBJ1-2
v_call: TRBV28
cdr3_aa: CASSFGGGYGYTF
cdr3_nt: TGTGCCAGCAGTTTTGGAGGGGGCTATGGCTACACCTTC

clone_size: once
d_call: NA
j_call: TRBJ2-5
v_call: TRBV2
cdr3_aa: CASSGRQGETQYF
cdr3_nt: TGTGCCAGCAGTGGGAGGCAGGGAGAGACCCAGTACTTC

clone_size: once
d_call: NA
j_call: TRBJ1-2
v_call: TRBV18
cdr3_aa: CASSPGRGAVRGYTF
cdr3_nt: TGTGCCAGCTCACCAGGAAGGGGCGCAGTCCGTGGCTACACCTTC

clone_size: NA
d_call: NA
j_call: TRBJ1-5
v_call: TRBV28
cdr3_aa: CASTTEGGGNQPQHF
cdr3_nt: TGTGCCAGCACCACCGAAGGGGGGGGCAATCAGCCCCAGCATTTT

clone_size: NA
d_call: NA
j_call: TRBJ1-1
v_call: TRBV5-1
cdr3_aa: CASSLERNAEAFF
cdr3_nt: TGCGCCAGCAGCTTGGAAAGGAATGCTGAAGCTTTCTTT

clone_size: NA
d_call: NA
j_call: TRBJ2-2
v_call: TRBV5-1
cdr3_aa: CASSKLGGRPGSNGELFF
cdr3_nt: TGCGCCAGCAGTAAACTCGGGGGGCGCCCCGGGTCGAACGGGGAGCTGTTTTTT

clone_size: NA
d_call: NA
j_call: TRBJ2-5
v_call: TRBV18
cdr3_aa: CASSQGFQETQYF
cdr3_nt: TGTGCCAGCTCACAGGGCTTCCAAGAGACCCAGTACTTC

clone_size: NA
d_call: TRBD1
j_call: TRBJ1-4
v_call: TRBV5-8
cdr3_aa: CASSAPDRVEKLFF
cdr3_nt: TGTGCCAGCAGCGCTCCGGACAGGGTGGAGAAACTGTTTTTT

clone_size: few
d_call: NA
j_call: TRBJ1-1
v_call: TRBV5-4
cdr3_aa: CANKRNLNTEAFF
cdr3_nt: TGTGCCAATAAACGGAATCTGAACACTGAAGCTTTCTTT

clone_size: NA
d_call: NA
j_call: TRBJ2-7
v_call: TRBV28
cdr3_aa: CASSLAPYEQYF
cdr3_nt: TGTGCCAGCAGTCTTGCCCCCTACGAGCAGTACTTC

clone_size: NA
d_call: NA
j_call: TRBJ1-1
v_call: TRBV27
cdr3_aa: CASRDFGEAFF
cdr3_nt: TGTGCCAGCAGGGATTTTGGTGAAGCTTTCTTT

clone_size: NA
d_call: NA
j_call: TRBJ1-4
v_call: TRBV30
cdr3_aa: CAWSTRERKGANEKLFF
cdr3_nt: TGTGCCTGGAGTACCCGGGAAAGGAAGGGGGCTAATGAAAAACTGTTTTTT

clone_size: NA
d_call: NA
j_call: TRBJ2-7
v_call: TRBV14
cdr3_aa: CASSPGAWGAQYF
cdr3_nt: TGTGCCAGCAGCCCGGGGGCGTGGGGTGCGCAGTACTTC

clone_size: NA
d_call: TRBD2
j_call: TRBJ2-2
v_call: TRBV27
cdr3_aa: CASRLAGGTGELFF
cdr3_nt: TGTGCCAGCAGACTAGCGGGAGGGACCGGGGAGCTGTTTTTT

clone_size: NA
d_call: TRBD1
j_call: TRBJ2-2
v_call: TRBV18
cdr3_aa: CASPSQTGENTGELFF
cdr3_nt: TGTGCCAGCCCGTCTCAGACAGGGGAGAACACCGGGGAGCTGTTTTTT

clone_size: NA
d_call: NA
j_call: TRBJ1-5
v_call: TRBV30
cdr3_aa: CAWSVFCMTGNQPQHF
cdr3_nt: TGTGCCTGGAGTGTATTTTGTATGACAGGTAATCAGCCCCAGCATTTT

clone_size: NA
d_call: TRBD1
j_call: TRBJ2-4
v_call: TRBV7-3
cdr3_aa: CASSPTGSQNIQYF
cdr3_nt: TGTGCCAGCAGCCCGACAGGGTCACAAAACATTCAGTACTTC

clone_size: NA
d_call: TRBD1
j_call: TRBJ1-1
v_call: TRBV2
cdr3_aa: CASSVGQARDTEAFF
cdr3_nt: TGTGCCAGCAGTGTAGGACAGGCCAGGGACACTGAAGCTTTCTTT

clone_size: NA
d_call: NA
j_call: TRBJ2-3
v_call: TRBV6-5
cdr3_aa: CASSYSNRGTDTQYF
cdr3_nt: TGTGCCAGCAGTTACTCGAATCGGGGAACAGATACGCAGTATTTT

clone_size: NA
d_call: NA
j_call: TRBJ2-3
v_call: TRBV11-2
cdr3_aa: CASSLHYDTQYF
cdr3_nt: TGTGCCAGCAGCTTGCATTACGATACGCAGTATTTT

clone_size: NA
d_call: TRBD1
j_call: TRBJ2-5
v_call: TRBV7-2
cdr3_aa: CASSLGQGVKETQYF
cdr3_nt: TGTGCCAGCAGCCTCGGACAGGGAGTGAAAGAGACCCAGTACTTC

clone_size: NA
d_call: NA
j_call: TRBJ2-1
v_call: TRBV23-1
cdr3_aa: CASSQSEPPLQFF
cdr3_nt: TGCGCCAGCAGTCAATCAGAACCTCCTCTCCAGTTCTTC

clone_size: NA
d_call: NA
j_call: TRBJ1-5
v_call: TRBV27
cdr3_aa: CASRPLEHSNQPQHF
cdr3_nt: TGTGCCAGCAGACCCTTGGAGCATAGCAATCAGCCCCAGCATTTT

clone_size: few
d_call: TRBD1
j_call: TRBJ1-2
v_call: TRBV6-5
cdr3_aa: CASSYRRTGGYGYTF
cdr3_nt: TGTGCCAGCAGTTACCGCCGGACAGGGGGGTATGGCTACACCTTC

clone_size: NA
d_call: NA
j_call: TRBJ2-4
v_call: TRBV6-1
cdr3_aa: CASSPRGKNIQYF
cdr3_nt: TGTGCCAGCAGTCCCCGGGGCAAAAACATTCAGTACTTC

clone_size: few
d_call: NA
j_call: TRBJ1-4
v_call: TRBV21-1
cdr3_aa: CASSNGEGGEKLFF
cdr3_nt: TGTGCCAGCAGCAACGGCGAAGGTGGAGAAAAACTGTTTTTT

clone_size: once
d_call: NA
j_call: TRBJ1-2
v_call: TRBV9
cdr3_aa: CASSTPYSTGTSWYGYTF
cdr3_nt: TGTGCCAGCAGCACCCCATACTCGACAGGAACCAGTTGGTATGGCTACACCTTC

clone_size: NA
d_call: TRBD1
j_call: TRBJ2-3
v_call: TRBV4-3
cdr3_aa: CASSQERVRGLSADTQYF
cdr3_nt: TGCGCCAGCAGCCAAGAGAGGGTCAGGGGGCTAAGTGCAGATACGCAGTATTTT

clone_size: NA
d_call: NA
j_call: TRBJ1-1
v_call: TRBV6-5
cdr3_aa: CASRAYLSTEAFF
cdr3_nt: TGTGCCAGCAGGGCATACTTGAGCACTGAAGCTTTCTTT